Here is one T cell receptor beta chain with its context. Its antigen is unknown. One end of the junction varies from germline; a read error may be responsible. A Clinical Activity Score of at least 3, a NOSPECS grade of at least 4 and a duration under 3 months were recorded in the ophthalmopathy patients. Patients showing uncontrolled infection, other autoimmune disease, pregnancy or lactation were ineligible. The diagnoses drew upon clinical symptoms, serum thyroxine and TRAb, thyroid ultrasound and orbital computed tomography. In germline, CDR1 is LNHNV, CDR2 YYDKDF (reference sequence). This CDR3 is built from 19 residues. These data originate in a study of T cells in Graves' hyperthyroidism and ophthalmopathy. Whole-study results and caveats: Ophthalmopathy could be told apart from stable hyperthyroidism with a 13 V-J model.

RNA transcripts served as the template for amplifying TCR beta CDR3 regions. An initial round of RT-PCR targeting the TCR CDR3 relied on the HTBI primer set. One entry per CDR3 protein, called by TCRdb with MiXCR from the multiplex PCR reads. The sample holds roughly 520,000 distinct CDR3 sequences, approximately 25% seen once. The chain uses TRBV15 and TRBJ2-7; 9 bases are a match to TRBD2. The sample comprised blood. The sequence came from a woman in her twenties or thirties with Graves' ophthalmopathy. CDR3 bases: TGTGCCAGCAGCATTAGGGGGGTAGCGGGGGAATTCGGGTCCTACGAGCAGTACTTC. Its protein is CASSIRGVAGEFGSYEQYF.